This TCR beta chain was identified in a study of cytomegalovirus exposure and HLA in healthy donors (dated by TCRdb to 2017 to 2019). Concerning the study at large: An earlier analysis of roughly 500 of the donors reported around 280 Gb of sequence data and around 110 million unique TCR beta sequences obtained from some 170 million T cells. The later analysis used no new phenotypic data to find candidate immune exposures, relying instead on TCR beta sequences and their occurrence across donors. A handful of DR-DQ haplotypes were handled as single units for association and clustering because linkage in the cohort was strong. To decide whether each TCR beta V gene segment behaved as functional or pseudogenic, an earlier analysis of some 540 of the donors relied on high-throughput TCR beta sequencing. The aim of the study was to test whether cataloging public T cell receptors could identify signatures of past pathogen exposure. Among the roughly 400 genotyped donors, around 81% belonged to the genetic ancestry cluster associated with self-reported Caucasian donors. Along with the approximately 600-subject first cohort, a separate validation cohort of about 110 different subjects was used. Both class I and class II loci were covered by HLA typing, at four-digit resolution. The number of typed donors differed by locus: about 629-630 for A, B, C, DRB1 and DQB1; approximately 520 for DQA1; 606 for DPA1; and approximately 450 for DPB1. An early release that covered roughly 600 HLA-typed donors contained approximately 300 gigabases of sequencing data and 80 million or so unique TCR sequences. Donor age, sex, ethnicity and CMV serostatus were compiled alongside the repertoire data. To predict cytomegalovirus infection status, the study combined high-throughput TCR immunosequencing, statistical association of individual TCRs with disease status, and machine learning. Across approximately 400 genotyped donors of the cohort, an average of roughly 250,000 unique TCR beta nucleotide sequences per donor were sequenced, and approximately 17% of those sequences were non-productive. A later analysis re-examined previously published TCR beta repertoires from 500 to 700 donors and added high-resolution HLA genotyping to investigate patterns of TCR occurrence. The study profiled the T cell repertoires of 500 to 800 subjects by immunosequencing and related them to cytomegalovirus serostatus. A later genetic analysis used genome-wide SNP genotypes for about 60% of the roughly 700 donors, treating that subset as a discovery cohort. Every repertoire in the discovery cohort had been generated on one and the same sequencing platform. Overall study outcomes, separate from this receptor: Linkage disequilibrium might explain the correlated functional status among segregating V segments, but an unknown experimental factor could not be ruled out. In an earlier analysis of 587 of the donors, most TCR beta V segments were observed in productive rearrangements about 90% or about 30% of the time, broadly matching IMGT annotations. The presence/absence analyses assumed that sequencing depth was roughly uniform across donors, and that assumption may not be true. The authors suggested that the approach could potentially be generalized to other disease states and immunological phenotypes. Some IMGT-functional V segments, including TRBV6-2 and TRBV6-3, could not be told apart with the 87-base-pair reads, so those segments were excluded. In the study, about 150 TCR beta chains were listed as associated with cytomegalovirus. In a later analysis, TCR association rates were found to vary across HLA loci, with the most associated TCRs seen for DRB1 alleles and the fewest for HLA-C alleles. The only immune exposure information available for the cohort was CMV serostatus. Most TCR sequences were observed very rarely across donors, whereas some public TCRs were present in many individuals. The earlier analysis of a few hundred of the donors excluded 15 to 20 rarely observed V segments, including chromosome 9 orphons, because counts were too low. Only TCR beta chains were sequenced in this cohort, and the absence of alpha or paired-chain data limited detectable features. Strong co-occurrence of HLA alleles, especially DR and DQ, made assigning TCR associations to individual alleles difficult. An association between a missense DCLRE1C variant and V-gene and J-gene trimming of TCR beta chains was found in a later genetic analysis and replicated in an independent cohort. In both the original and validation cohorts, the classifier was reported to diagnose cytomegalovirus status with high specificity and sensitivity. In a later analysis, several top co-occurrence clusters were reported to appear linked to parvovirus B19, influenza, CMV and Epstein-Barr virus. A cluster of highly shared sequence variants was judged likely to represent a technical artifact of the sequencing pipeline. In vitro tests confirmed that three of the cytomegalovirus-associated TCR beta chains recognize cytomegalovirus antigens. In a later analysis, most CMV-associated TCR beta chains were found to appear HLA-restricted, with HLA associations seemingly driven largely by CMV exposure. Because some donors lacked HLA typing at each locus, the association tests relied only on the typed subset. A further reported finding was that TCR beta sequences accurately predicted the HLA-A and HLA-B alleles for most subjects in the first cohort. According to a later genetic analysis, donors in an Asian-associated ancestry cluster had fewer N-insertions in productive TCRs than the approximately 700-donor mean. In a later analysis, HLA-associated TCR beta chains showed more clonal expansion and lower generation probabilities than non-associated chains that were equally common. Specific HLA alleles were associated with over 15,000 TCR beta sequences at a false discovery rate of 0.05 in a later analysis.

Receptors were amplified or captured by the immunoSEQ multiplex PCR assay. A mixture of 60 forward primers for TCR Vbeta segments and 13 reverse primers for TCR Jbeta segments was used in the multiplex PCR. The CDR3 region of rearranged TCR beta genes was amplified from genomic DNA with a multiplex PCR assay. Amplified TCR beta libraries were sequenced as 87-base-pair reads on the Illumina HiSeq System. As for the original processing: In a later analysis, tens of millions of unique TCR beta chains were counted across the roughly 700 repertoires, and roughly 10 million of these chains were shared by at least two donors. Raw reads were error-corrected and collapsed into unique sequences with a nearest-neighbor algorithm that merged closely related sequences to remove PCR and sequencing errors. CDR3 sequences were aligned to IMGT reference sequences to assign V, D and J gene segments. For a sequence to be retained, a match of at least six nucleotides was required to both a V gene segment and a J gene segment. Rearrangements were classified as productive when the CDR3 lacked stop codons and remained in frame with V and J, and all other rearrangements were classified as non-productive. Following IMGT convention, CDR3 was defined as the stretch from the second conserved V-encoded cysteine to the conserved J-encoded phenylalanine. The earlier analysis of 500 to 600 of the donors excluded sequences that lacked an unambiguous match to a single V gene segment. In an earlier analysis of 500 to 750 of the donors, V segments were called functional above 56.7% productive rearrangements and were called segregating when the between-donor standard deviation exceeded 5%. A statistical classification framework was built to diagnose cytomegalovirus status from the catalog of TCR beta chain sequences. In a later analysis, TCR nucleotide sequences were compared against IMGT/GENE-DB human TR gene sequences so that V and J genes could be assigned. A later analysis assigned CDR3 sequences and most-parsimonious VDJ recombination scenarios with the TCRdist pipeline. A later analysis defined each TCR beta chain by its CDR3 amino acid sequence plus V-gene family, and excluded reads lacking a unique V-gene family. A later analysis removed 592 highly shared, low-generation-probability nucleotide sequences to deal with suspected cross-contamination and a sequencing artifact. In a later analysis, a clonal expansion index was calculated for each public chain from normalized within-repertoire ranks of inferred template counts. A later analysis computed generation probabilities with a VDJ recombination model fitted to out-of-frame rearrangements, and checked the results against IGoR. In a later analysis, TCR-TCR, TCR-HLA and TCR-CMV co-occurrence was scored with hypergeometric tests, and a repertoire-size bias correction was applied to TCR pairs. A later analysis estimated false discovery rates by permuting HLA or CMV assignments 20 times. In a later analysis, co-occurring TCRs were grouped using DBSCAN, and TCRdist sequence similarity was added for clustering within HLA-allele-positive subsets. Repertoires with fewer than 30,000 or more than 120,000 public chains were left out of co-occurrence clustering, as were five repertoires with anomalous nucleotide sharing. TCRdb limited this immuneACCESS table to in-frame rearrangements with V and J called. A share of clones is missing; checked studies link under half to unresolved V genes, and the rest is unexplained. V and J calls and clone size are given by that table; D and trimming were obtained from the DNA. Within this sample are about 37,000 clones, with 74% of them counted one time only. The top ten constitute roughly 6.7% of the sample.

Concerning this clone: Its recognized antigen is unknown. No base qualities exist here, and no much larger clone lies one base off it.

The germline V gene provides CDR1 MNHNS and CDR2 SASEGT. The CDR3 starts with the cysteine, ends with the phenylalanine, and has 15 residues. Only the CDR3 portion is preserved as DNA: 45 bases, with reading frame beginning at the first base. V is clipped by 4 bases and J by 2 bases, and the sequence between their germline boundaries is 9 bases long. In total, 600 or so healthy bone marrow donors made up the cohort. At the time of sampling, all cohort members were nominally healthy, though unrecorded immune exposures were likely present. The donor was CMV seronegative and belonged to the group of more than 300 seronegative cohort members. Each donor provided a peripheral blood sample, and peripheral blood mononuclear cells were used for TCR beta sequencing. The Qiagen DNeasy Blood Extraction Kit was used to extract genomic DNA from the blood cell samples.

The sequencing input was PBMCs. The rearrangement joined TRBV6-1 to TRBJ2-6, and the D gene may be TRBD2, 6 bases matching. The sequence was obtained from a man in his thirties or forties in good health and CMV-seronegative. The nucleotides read TGTGCCAGCAGTGCCACTAGCACTGGGGCCAACGTCCTGACTTTC. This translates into CASSATSTGANVLTF.